Sequencing of this T cell receptor (beta chain) was carried out in a study of blood T cell repertoires in COVID-19. Background on the study: Acute and convalescent COVID-19 samples came from the United States, Italy and Spain. From T cells, B-cell-depleted T cells, or PBMCs came the material, which was cDNA or gDNA.

CDR1 is KGHSH, CDR2 LQKENI, per germline. The CDR3 sequence is 16 residues long. The J segment lost 2 bases and the V segment lost 1 base, leaving 2 bases of the junction unmatched. As processed by the authors: How many nucleated cells were present was estimated from reference gene primer amplification. Libraries were prepared by immunoSEQ multiplex PCR; TCRdb keeps only in-frame clonotypes and omits some of them. V and J calls and clone size are those listed in that table; D and trimming were worked out from the DNA. The sample consists of about 78,000 clones, around nine tenths of them appearing once.

The genes are TRBV18 and TRBJ2-1; TRBD1 agrees at 10 bases. The clonotype originates from a man aged 50 to 59 with active or convalescent COVID-19. Sequencing was done on a sample of peripheral blood. CDR3 residues: CASSPRTGGPYNEQFF. CDR3 DNA sequence: TGTGCCAGCTCACCACGGACAGGGGGACCCTACAATGAGCAGTTCTTC.